This TCR beta chain stems from a study of blood T cells in healthy people across ages. Overall study results and limits: Researchers said unsorted PBMCs prevented a conclusive naive versus antigen-experienced comparison.

Then a second PCR, running about 6 to 11 cycles, was carried out with a sample-barcoded 5' primer and a J-beta primer mix. TCRdb reprocessed the 5' RACE reads via MiXCR and lists one record per CDR3 protein. The sample holds fewer than 2 million distinct CDR3 sequences, 35% to 50% seen once. Points on this clonotype: No antigen is known for it.

The receptor was isolated from a human donor in good health. Input material: blood.

The CDR3 here is CASSLPKGVRGEETQYF. The CDR3 nucleotides read TGTGCCAGCAGCTTACCAAAAGGTGTTCGGGGGGAAGAGACCCAGTACTTC. The chain is built from TRBV7-2 and TRBJ2-5; 7 nucleotides agree with TRBD2. The CDR3 spans 17 residues. Trimming took 2 bases from V and 3 from J; bases not matched to a gene: 12. The germline CDR1 and CDR2 sequences are SGHTA and FQGNSA.